The present TCR beta chain was sequenced within a study of blood T cell repertoires in COVID-19. The wider study: In each case, the material was cDNA or gDNA derived from T cells, B-cell-depleted T cells, or PBMCs.

The table lists this clone with a count of one. The authors' processing: Reference gene primers were amplified, and this amplification served to estimate nucleated cell counts. Assay: immunoSEQ multiplex PCR; the TCRdb copy retains only in-frame clones and omits some. That table furnishes V, J and clone size, whereas the DNA furnished D and trimming. The sample includes fewer than 300,000 clones, roughly 86% of them seen just once. The CDR3 covers 16 residues. Trimming left V 0 bases short and J 3 bases short, with 14 bases between. Germline V gene sequence: CDR1 GTSNPN, CDR2 SVGIG (reference sequence).

Sequencing was carried out using peripheral blood. The genes are TRBV30 and TRBJ2-2, with a weak D call TRBD2 (5 bases). This receptor was obtained from a woman aged 45-59 years with acute or convalescent COVID-19. In nucleotides, the CDR3 is TGTGCCTGGAGTGTACGAAGAGGGTCTTACACCGGGGAGCTGTTTTTT. Translating gives CAWSVRRGSYTGELFF.